This T cell receptor beta chain derives from a study of OX40 agonist ivuxolimab in advanced cancers. Background on the study: The treatment was a fully human IgG2 OX40 agonist, ivuxolimab. General study findings and limits: The study observed clonal expansion of CD4+ and CD8+ blood T cells by week 6 at 0.1 to 3.0 mg/kg.

This clone was observed a single time. Its antigen is as yet unknown. Measured with immunoSEQ multiplex PCR; TCRdb has only the in-frame clones, and not every one. There are about 18,000 clones in the sample; 65% to 80% occur only once, and approximately 19% lies in the top ten. The CDR3 extends over 10 amino acids. Germline CDR1 reads MNHNS; CDR2 reads SASEGT. V was trimmed by 6 bases and J by 10 bases, leaving 8 bases between them. This TCR was sampled from an adult with an advanced solid tumor such as melanoma, head and neck, liver or kidney cancer. The chain is built from TRBV6-1 and TRBJ2-3, with D uncertain. The sequenced sample was CD4+ or CD8+ T cells sorted from blood, obtained in a trial of the OX40 agonist ivuxolimab. CDR3 amino acids: CASSSQPQYF. The CDR3 region has the DNA TGTGCCAGCAGCTCCCAGCCGCAGTATTTT.